Listed below are T cell receptor beta chains from one sample, sequenced in a study of blood T cell repertoires in COVID-19. TCRdb's copy holds only in-frame clones and misses some; the assay was immunoSEQ multiplex PCR. In the table there are roughly 150,000 clones, about 87% of which are singletons. The sequencing sample was made of peripheral blood. All receptors derive from a human donor in a cohort sampled during active COVID-19. CDR3s include the opening cysteine and the closing phenylalanine or tryptophan. The D gene is left open where the match is weak. Some rows have no size entry. The others give once, few or many, or a class for an expanded clone.

D gene	V gene	clone size	J gene	CDR3 protein	CDR3 DNA
TRBD1	TRBV28	NA	TRBJ1-6	CASSSTGDSPLHF	TGTGCCAGCAGTAGTACAGGGGACTCACCCCTCCACTTT
NA	TRBV7-9	once	TRBJ2-1	CASSRRDFYNEQFF	TGTGCCAGCAGCCGCCGGGACTTTTACAATGAGCAGTTCTTC
NA	TRBV30	NA	TRBJ2-1	CAWSVQAENEQFF	TGTGCCTGGAGTGTACAGGCAGAAAATGAGCAGTTCTTC
NA	TRBV24-1	NA	TRBJ2-7	CATSELNHREQGKVGYEQYF	TGTGCCACCAGTGAACTGAACCACCGTGAGCAGGGTAAGGTTGGCTACGAGCAGTACTTC
NA	TRBV29-1	few	TRBJ1-2	CSVEDFTRGYGYTF	TGCAGCGTTGAAGATTTTACCCGGGGTTATGGCTACACCTTC
NA	TRBV6-1	NA	TRBJ2-7	CASSEGDSSYEQYF	TGTGCCAGCAGTGAAGGAGACAGCTCCTACGAGCAGTACTTC
NA	TRBV11-1	NA	TRBJ2-5	CASSLERGQETQYF	TGTGCCAGCAGCTTAGAACGGGGCCAAGAGACCCAGTACTTC
TRBD2	TRBV28	NA	TRBJ2-7	CASSSGTSGRTPSSYEQYF	TGTGCCAGCAGTTCCGGGACTAGCGGGAGGACCCCTAGTTCCTACGAGCAGTACTTC
TRBD2	TRBV20-1	NA	TRBJ2-3	CSASQGTSLISTDTQYF	TGCAGTGCTAGTCAAGGGACTAGCCTTATAAGCACAGATACGCAGTATTTT
TRBD2	TRBV28	NA	TRBJ2-1	CASSTPPGLAGVMGPDEQFF	TGTGCCAGCAGCACCCCGCCGGGACTAGCGGGGGTGATGGGCCCGGATGAGCAGTTCTTC
TRBD2	TRBV7-8	NA	TRBJ2-3	CASSLRRGGRGTDTQYF	TGTGCCAGCAGCTTACGGCGGGGGGGCCGTGGCACAGATACGCAGTATTTT
TRBD2	TRBV9	NA	TRBJ2-7	CASSVASGPSYEQYF	TGTGCCAGCAGCGTAGCTAGCGGTCCCTCCTACGAGCAGTACTTC
TRBD1	TRBV9	NA	TRBJ2-7	CASSARDRGSYEQYF	TGTGCCAGCAGCGCCCGGGACAGGGGCTCCTACGAGCAGTACTTC
NA	TRBV19	NA	TRBJ2-1	CASRTLGGEGQFF	TGTGCCAGTAGAACGTTGGGCGGAGAGGGGCAGTTCTTC
TRBD1	TRBV7-3	NA	TRBJ2-5	CASSPGQSQETQYF	TGTGCCAGCAGCCCGGGACAGTCCCAAGAGACCCAGTACTTC
TRBD1	TRBV7-9	NA	TRBJ2-4	CASSSYRDRGSGAKNIQYF	TGTGCCAGCAGCTCTTACCGGGACAGGGGTTCGGGTGCCAAAAACATTCAGTACTTC
NA	TRBV30	NA	TRBJ2-7	CAWSPRDEQYF	TGTGCCTGGAGTCCCCGGGACGAGCAGTACTTC
NA	TRBV3-1/TRBV3-2	NA	TRBJ1-4	CASSQGQSNEKLFF	TGTGCCAGCAGCCAAGGACAGTCTAATGAAAAACTGTTTTTT
TRBD2	TRBV28	NA	TRBJ2-2	CASSWVAGVIGELFF	TGTGCCAGCAGTTGGGTAGCGGGAGTGATCGGGGAGCTGTTTTTT
TRBD2	TRBV10-3	NA	TRBJ2-6	CAISGLAGEVGANVLTF	TGTGCCATCAGTGGGTTAGCGGGAGAGGTTGGGGCCAACGTCCTGACTTTC
TRBD1	TRBV7-3	once	TRBJ2-7	CASSLAPGQGTYEQYF	TGTGCCAGCAGCTTAGCTCCTGGACAGGGAACCTACGAGCAGTACTTC
NA	TRBV21-1	NA	TRBJ2-1	CASSHRRGSHNEQFF	TGTGCCAGCAGCCACAGGAGGGGATCCCACAATGAGCAGTTCTTC